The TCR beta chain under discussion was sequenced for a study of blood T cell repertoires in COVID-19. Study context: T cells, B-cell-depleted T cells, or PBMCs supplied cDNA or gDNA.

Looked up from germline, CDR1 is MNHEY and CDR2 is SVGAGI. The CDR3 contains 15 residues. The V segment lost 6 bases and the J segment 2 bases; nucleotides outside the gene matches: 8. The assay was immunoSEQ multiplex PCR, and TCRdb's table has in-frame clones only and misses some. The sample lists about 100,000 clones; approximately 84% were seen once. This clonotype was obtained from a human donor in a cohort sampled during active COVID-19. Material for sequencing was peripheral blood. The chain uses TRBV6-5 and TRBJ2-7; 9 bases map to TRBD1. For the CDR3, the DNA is TGTGCCAGCAGGCTCGGGACAGGGACGCCCTACGAGCAGTACTTC. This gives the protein CASRLGTGTPYEQYF.